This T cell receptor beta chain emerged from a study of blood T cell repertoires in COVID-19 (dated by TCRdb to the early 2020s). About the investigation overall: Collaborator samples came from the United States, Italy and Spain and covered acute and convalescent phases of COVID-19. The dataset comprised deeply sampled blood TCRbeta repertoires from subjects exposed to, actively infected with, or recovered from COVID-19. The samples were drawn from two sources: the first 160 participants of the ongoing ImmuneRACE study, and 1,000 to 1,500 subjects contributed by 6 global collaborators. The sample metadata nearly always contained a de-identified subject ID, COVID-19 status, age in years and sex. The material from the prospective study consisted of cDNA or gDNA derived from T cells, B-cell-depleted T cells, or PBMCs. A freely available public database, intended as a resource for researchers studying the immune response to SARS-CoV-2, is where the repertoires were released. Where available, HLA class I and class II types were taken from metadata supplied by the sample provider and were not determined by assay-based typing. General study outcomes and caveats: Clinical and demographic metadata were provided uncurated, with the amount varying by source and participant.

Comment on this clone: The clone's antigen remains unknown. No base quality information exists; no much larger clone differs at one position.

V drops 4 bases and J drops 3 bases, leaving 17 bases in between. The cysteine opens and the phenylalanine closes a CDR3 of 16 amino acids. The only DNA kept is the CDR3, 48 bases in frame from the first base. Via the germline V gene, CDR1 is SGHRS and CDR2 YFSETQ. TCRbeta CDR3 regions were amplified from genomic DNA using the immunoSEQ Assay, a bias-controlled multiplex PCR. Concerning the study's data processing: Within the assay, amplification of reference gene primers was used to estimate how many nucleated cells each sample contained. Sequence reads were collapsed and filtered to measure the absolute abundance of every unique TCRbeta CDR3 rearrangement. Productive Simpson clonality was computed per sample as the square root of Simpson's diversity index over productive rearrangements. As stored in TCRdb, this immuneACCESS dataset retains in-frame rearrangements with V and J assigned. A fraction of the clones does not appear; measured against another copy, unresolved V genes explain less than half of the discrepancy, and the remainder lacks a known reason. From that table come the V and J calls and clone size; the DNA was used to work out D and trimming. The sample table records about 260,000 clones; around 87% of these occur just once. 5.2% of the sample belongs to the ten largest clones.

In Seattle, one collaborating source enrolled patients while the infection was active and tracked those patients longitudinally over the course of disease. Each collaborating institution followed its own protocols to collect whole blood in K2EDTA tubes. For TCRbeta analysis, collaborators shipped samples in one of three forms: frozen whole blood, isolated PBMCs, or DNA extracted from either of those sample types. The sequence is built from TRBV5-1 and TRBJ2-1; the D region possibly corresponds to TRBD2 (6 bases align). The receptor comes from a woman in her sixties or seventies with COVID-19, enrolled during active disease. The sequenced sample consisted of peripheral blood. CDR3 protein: CASSAHRTTLYNEQFF. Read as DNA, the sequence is TGCGCCAGCAGCGCCCATCGGACTACCCTCTACAATGAGCAGTTCTTC.